Below, 3 T cell receptor beta chains from the same sample are listed, as sequenced in a study of T cells in Graves' hyperthyroidism and ophthalmopathy. The CDR3 regions of TCR beta were amplified from RNA transcripts. Carried out on the TCR CDR3, a first-round RT-PCR used the HTBI primer set. TCRdb used MiXCR to reprocess the multiplex PCR reads, holding one entry per CDR3 protein. The sample yields a few hundred thousand distinct CDR3 sequences, roughly 46% seen once. Specimen: peripheral blood or thyroid tissue (not recorded which). The receptors derive from a woman aged 18 to 35 with Graves' hyperthyroidism.

The sample holds many counts of this clonotype. At one of its ends the junction is not consistent with the germline gene, which may arise from a read error. The chain recombines TRBV7-2 with TRBJ2-5; 8 bases align to TRBD1. Germline V CDR1 and CDR2: SGHTA, FQGNSA. The CDR3 has 15 residues. The CDR3 spells CASSYGQGYQETQCF. CDR3 in DNA: TGTGCCAGCAGCTACGGACAGGGCTACCAAGAGACCCAGTGCTTC. The entire variable domain, with the rest obtained from reference TRBV7-2 and TRBJ2-5, is as follows: GAGVSQSPSNKVTEKGKDVELRCDPISGHTALYWYRQSLGQGLEFLIYFQGNSAPDKSGLPSDRFSAERTGGSVSTLTIQRTQQEDSAVYLCASSYGQGYQETQCFGPGTRLLVL.

This clonotype was counted at least ten times. The chain joins TRBV15 to TRBJ1-1; no firm D call. V lost 1 base and J lost 1, with 10 bases in between. This CDR3 spans 15 amino acids. Germline CDR1 and CDR2: LNHNV and YYDKDF (reference sequence). CDR3 sequence (DNA): TGTGCCACCAGCAGAGGTCACCGGGAGAACACTGAAGCTTTCTTT. It specifies CATSRGHRENTEAFF.

V gene TRBV20-1 combines with J gene TRBJ2-1, with 9 nucleotides matching TRBD1. Germline values: CDR1 DFQATT, CDR2 SNEGSKA (reference sequence). After removal of 8 bases from V and 7 bases from J, the junction contained 15 bases not matched to a gene. This CDR3 has 15 amino acids. CDR3 coding DNA: TGCAGTTCGAAAAGAGGACAGGGGAGAGTGAATGAGCAGTTCTTC. This translates into CSSKRGQGRVNEQFF.